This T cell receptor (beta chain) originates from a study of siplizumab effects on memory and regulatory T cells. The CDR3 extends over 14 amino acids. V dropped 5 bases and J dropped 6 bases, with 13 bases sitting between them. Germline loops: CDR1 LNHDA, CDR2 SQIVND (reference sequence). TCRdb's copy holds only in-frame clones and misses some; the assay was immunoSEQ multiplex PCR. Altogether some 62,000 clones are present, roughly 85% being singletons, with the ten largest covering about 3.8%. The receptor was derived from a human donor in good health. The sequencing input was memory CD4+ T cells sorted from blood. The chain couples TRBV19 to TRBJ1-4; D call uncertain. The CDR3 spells CASSPRYEDEKLFF. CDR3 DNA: TGTGCCAGTAGTCCCAGGTATGAAGATGAAAAACTGTTTTTT.